This record looks at one T cell receptor (beta chain) sequence and its context. Its antigen remains unidentified. Each donor gave 2.5 ml of peripheral blood. The data stem from a study of monozygotic twins with inflammatory bowel disease. TCRalpha and TCRbeta cDNA went through two nested PCRs of approximately 17 and 9 cycles. Reanalyzing the 5' RACE reads, TCRdb keeps one entry per CDR3 protein, without DNA. The sample has about 300,000 distinct CDR3 sequences; the top ten hold roughly 5.2%. General study findings and limits: T cell subtypes that differed could not be told apart.

Germline CDR1 reads LGHNA; CDR2 reads YSLEER. CDR3 size: 15 residues. The origin of this receptor is a human donor with ulcerative colitis or Crohn's disease, or a healthy co-twin of an affected twin (not recorded which). Sequenced material: blood. The V and J genes are TRBV4-3 and TRBJ1-1; checking the TCRdb D call of TRBD1 is not possible without DNA. CDR3 region: CASSQEEGADTEAFF.